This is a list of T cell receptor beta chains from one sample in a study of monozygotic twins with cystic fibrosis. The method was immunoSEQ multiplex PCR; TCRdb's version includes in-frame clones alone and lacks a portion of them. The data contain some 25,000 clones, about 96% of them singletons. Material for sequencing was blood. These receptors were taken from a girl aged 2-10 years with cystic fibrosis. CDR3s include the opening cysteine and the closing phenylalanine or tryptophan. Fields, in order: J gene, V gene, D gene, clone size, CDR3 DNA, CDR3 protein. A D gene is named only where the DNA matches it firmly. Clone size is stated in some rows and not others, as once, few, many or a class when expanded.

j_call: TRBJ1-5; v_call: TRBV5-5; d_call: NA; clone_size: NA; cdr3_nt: TGTGCCAGCAGCGGGACCCCAGGGTGGCGACAGCCCCAGCATTTT; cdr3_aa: CASSGTPGWRQPQHF
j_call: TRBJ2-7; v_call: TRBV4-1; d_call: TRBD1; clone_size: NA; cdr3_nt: TGCGCCAGCAGCCAATGGGACAGGGGATACGAGCAGTACTTC; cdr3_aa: CASSQWDRGYEQYF
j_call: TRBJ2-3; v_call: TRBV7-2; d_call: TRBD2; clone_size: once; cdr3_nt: TGTGCCAGCAGCTTAAGGACTAGCGGGAGGGTGGATACGCAGTATTTT; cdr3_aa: CASSLRTSGRVDTQYF
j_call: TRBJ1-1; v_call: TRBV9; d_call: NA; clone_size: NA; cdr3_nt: TGTGCCAGCAGCGTAGCCGTGGGGGGGAACACTGAAGCTTTCTTT; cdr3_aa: CASSVAVGGNTEAFF
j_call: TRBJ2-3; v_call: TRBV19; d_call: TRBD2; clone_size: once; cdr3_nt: TGTGCCAGTACACGGACTAGCGGCTACCCCCCTATGGGGCAGTATTTT; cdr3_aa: CASTRTSGYPPMGQYF
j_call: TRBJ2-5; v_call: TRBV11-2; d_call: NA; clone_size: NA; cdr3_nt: TGTGCCAGCAGCTTAGATTTAGAGGATGAGACCCAGTACTTC; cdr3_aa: CASSLDLEDETQYF
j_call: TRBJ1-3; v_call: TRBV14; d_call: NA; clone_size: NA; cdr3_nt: TGTGCCAGCAGCCTCGCAATATCCGGAAACACCATATATTTT; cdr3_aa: CASSLAISGNTIYF
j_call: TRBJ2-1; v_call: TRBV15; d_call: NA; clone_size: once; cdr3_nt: TGTGCCACCAGCAGAGCCGGAGGGCCCAGGGACAATGAGCAGTTCTTC; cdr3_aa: CATSRAGGPRDNEQFF
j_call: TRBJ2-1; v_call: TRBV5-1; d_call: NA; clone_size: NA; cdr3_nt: TGCGCCAGCAGCTTTGGGACGGATTACAATGAGCAGTTCTTC; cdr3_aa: CASSFGTDYNEQFF
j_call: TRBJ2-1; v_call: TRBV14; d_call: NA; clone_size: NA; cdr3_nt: TGTGCCAGCAGCCAAGACAGCACCTACAATGAGCAGTTCTTC; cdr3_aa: CASSQDSTYNEQFF
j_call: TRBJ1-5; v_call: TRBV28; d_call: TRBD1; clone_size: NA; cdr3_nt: TGTGCCAGCAGTTACCACAGGGGGCCCCCCAATCAGCCCCAGCATTTT; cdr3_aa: CASSYHRGPPNQPQHF
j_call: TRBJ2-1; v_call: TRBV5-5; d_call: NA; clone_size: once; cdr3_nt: TGTGCCAGCAGCTTGCAAGGGACTCTTCGGGAGCAGTTCTTC; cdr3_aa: CASSLQGTLREQFF
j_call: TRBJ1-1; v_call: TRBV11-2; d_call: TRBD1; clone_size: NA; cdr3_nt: TGTGCCAGCAGCTGGGTAGGGGGCGGGAACACTGAAGCTTTCTTT; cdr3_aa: CASSWVGGGNTEAFF
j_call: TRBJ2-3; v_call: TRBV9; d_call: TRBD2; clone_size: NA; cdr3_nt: TGTGCCAGCAGCGTAGGGGGGAGGGGCACAGATACGCAGTATTTT; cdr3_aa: CASSVGGRGTDTQYF
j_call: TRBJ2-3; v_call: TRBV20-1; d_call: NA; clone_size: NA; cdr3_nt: TGCAGTGCTAGTAGCGGAGATACGCAGTATTTT; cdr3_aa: CSASSGDTQYF
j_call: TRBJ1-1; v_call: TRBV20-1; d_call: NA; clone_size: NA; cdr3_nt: TGCAGTGCTACGGTTGGGGTAGAAGCTTTCTTT; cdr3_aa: CSATVGVEAFF
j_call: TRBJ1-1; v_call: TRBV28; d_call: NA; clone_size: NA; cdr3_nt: TGTGCCAGCAGTCCTGCAGGGGCCCGCATGAACACTGAAGCTTTCTTT; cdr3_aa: CASSPAGARMNTEAFF
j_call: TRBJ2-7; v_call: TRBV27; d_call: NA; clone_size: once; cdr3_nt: TGTGCCAGCAAATGGGTAGCGGAGGGGTACGAGCAGTACTTC; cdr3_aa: CASKWVAEGYEQYF
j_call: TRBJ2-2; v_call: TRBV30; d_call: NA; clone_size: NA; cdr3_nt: TGTGCCTGGAGACCAGACGGGGGAACCGGGGAGCTGTTTTTT; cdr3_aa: CAWRPDGGTGELFF
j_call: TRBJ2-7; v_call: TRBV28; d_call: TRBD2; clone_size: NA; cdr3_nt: TGTGCCAGCAGCTCGGTCCTAGCGGGATCCACCCTGCGCAGCGAGCAGTACTTC; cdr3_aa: CASSSVLAGSTLRSEQYF
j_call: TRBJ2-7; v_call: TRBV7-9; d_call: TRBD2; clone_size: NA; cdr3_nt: TGTGCCAGCAGCTCACATGCGGGACTAGCGGGAGTTCGCGAGCAGTACTTC; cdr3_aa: CASSSHAGLAGVREQYF
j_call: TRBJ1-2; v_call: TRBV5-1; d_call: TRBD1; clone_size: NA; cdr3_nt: TGCGCCAGCAGCTCCCTAGGCAGGGGGCTTTCCAACTATGGCTACACCTTC; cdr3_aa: CASSSLGRGLSNYGYTF
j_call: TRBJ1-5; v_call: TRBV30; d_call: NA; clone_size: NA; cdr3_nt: TGTGCCTGGAGTTCAGGTAGCAATCAGCCCCAGCATTTT; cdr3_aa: CAWSSGSNQPQHF
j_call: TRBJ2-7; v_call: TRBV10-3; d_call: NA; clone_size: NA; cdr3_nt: TGTGCCATCAGTTCCCCCGGGGGATGGCCTTACGAGCAGTACTTC; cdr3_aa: CAISSPGGWPYEQYF
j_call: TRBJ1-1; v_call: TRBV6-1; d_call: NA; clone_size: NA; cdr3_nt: TGTGCCAGCAGTTACGCCACTGAAGCTTTCTTT; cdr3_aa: CASSYATEAFF
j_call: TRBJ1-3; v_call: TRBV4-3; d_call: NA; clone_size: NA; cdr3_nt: TGCGCCAGCAGCAAATACCTCGACACCCAAGGAAACACCATATATTTT; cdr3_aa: CASSKYLDTQGNTIYF
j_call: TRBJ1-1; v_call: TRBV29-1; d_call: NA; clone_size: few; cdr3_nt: TGCAGCGTTGGGTTAAACACTGAAGCTTTCTTT; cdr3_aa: CSVGLNTEAFF
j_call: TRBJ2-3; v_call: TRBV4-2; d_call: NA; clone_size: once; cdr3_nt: TGTGCCAGCAGCCCAGGAGGCGGGGCTGGGGATACGCAGTATTTT; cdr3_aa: CASSPGGGAGDTQYF
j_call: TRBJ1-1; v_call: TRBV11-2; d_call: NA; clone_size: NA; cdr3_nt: TGTGCCAGCAGCTTAGTCGGGGAAATGAACACTGAAGCTTTCTTT; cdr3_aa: CASSLVGEMNTEAFF
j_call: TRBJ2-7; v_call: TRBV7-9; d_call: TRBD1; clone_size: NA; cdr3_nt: TGTGCCAGCAGCTTAGAGGGACAGGGCAAGCAGTACTTC; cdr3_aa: CASSLEGQGKQYF
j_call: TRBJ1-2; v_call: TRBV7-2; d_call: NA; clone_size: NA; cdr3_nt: TGTGCCAGCAGCCGCATTTATCTAGATGGCTACACCTTC; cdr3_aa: CASSRIYLDGYTF
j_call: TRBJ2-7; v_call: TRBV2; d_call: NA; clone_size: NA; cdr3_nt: TGTGCCAGCAGTGAAACTACAGCCCATTTATCCTACGAGCAGTACTTC; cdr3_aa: CASSETTAHLSYEQYF
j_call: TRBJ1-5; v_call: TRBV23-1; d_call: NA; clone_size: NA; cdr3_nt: TGCGCCAGCAGTCAAAAAAAAATCCAATCTCTGGGTTCACGGCAGCCCCAGCATTTT; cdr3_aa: CASSQKKIQSLGSRQPQHF
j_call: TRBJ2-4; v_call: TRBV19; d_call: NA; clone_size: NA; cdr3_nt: TGTGCCAGTAGTATAGTGGCAGGGGACCTAGCCAAAAACATTCAGTACTTC; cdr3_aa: CASSIVAGDLAKNIQYF
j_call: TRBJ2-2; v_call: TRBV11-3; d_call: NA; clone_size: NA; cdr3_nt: TGTGCCAGCAGGTCTAACGGCGGGGAGCTGTTTTTT; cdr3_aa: CASRSNGGELFF
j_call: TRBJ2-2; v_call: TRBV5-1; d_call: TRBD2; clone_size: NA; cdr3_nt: TGCGCCAGCAGCCAGCTAAGCGGGGCGAACACCGGGGAGCTGTTTTTT; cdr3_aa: CASSQLSGANTGELFF
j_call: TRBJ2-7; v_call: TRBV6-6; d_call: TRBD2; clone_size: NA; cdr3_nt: TGTGCCAGCACCCCAGGGGAGCGGGAGGGTTACGAGCAGTACTTC; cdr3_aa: CASTPGEREGYEQYF
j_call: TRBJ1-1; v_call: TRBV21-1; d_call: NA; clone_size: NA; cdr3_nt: TGTGCCAGCAGCCCACCCGACGGTGGTAACACTGAAGCTTTCTTT; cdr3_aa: CASSPPDGGNTEAFF
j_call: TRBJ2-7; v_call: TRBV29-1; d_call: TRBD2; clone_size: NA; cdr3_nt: TGCAGCGTCCGTAGCGGGGCTACCTACGAGCAGTACTTC; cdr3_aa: CSVRSGATYEQYF
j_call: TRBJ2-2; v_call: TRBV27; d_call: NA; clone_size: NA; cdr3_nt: TGTGCCAGCAGTTTATCGATCACCGGGGAGCTGTTTTTT; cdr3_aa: CASSLSITGELFF
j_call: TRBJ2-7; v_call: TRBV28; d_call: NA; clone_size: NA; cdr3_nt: TGTGCCAGCAGTTTATCCCTAAACAGGTGGGGGTTCTACGAGCAGTACTTC; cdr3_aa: CASSLSLNRWGFYEQYF
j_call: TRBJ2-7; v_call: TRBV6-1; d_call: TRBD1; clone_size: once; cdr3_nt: TGTGCCAGCAGTGAATTCCCGACAGGGGCCAGCTCCTACGAGCAGTACTTC; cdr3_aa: CASSEFPTGASSYEQYF
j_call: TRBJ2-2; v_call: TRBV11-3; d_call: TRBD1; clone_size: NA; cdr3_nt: TGTGCCAGCAGCTTAGGCCCCGGCAGGGGGCATGGCACCGGGGAGCTGTTTTTT; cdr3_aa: CASSLGPGRGHGTGELFF
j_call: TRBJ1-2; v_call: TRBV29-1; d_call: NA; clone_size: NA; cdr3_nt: TGCAGCGTTGCTGACAGCAGACTACACTATGGCTACACCTTC; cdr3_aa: CSVADSRLHYGYTF
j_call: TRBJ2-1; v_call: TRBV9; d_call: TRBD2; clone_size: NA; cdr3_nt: TGTGCCAGCAGTATAGCGGGAGGGGGTTACAATGAGCAGTTCTTC; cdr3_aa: CASSIAGGGYNEQFF
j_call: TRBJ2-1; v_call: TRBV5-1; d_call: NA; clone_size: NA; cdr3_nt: TGCGCCAGCAGCCCGTTAGGGAGCTCCTACAATGAGCAGTTCTTC; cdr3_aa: CASSPLGSSYNEQFF
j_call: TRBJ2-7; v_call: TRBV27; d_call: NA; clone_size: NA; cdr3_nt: TGTGCCACGGGACATACACCCTACGAGCAGTACTTC; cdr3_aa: CATGHTPYEQYF
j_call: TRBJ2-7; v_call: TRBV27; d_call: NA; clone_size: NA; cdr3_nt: TGTGCCAGCAGTTTATCTAGTGGATCAACCGAGCAGTACTTC; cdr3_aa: CASSLSSGSTEQYF
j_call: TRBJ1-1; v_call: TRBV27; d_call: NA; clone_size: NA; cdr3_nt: TGTGCCAGCAGTTACCAGACAGGCGGTGAAGCTTTCTTT; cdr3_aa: CASSYQTGGEAFF
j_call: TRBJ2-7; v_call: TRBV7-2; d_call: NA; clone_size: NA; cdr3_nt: TGTGCCAGCAGCGGGGGGCCCATATGGTACGAGCAGTACTTC; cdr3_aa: CASSGGPIWYEQYF
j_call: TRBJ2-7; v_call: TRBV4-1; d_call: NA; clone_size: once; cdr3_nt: TGCGCCAGCAGCCAAGAGGGACTGGGAGGCTACGAGCAGTACTTC; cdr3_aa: CASSQEGLGGYEQYF
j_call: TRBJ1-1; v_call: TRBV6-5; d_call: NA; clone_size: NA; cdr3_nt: TGTGCCAGCAGAGAAGGCAGCTCCACTGAAGCTTTCTTT; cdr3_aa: CASREGSSTEAFF
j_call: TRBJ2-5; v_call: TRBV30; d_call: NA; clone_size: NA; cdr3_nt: TGTGCCTGGAGTTCAGGGGCCAGAACCCAAGAGACCCAGTACTTC; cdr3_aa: CAWSSGARTQETQYF
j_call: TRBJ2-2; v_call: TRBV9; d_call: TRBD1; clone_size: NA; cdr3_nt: TGTGCCAGCAGCGCTGGACAGGGAGGCACCGGGGAGCTGTTTTTT; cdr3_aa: CASSAGQGGTGELFF
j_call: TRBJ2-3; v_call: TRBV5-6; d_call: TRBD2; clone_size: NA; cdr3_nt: TGTGCCAGCAGCTTGCTAGCGGTGGAGTTTGGGGATACGCAGTATTTT; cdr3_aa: CASSLLAVEFGDTQYF
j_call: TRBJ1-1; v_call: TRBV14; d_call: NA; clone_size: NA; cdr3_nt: TGTGCCAGCAGCCAAGATCTCAGGCGGACTGAAGCTTTCTTT; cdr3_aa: CASSQDLRRTEAFF
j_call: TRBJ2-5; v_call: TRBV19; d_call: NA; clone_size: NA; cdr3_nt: TGTGCCAGTTCCTGGACAGATTTTCCCCAGTACTTC; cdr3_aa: CASSWTDFPQYF
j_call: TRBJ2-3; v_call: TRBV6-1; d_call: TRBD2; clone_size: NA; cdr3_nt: TGTGCCAGCAGTGAACTCGCGGGAGCCTCCACAGATACGCAGTATTTT; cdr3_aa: CASSELAGASTDTQYF